Listed below are T cell receptor beta chains from one sample, sequenced in a study of identical twins. TCRdb passed the 5' RACE reads through MiXCR, listing each CDR3 protein once. The table has over 600,000 distinct CDR3 sequences, around 21% seen once. These data were also filed under a second study, of T cells expressing NK-cell markers.

The sequencing input was PBMCs. Source of these receptors: a woman in her late teens or twenties in good health. CDR3s include the opening cysteine and the closing phenylalanine or tryptophan. D genes are given only for firm matches. Size is omitted from some rows. Given values are once, few, many or a class for expanded clones.

>TRBV6-1|-|TRBD1|TRBJ2-7
TGTGCCAGCAGGACAGGGGGCGGAACCTACGAGCAGTACTTC
CASRTGGGTYEQYF
>TRBV20-1|-|TRBD1|TRBJ2-1
TGCAGTGCTAGGGGAGTACCTGTCGGGACAGGGTTAAACAATGAGCAGTTCTTC
CSARGVPVGTGLNNEQFF
>TRBV6-1|few|TRBD1|TRBJ2-7
TGTGCCAGCAGTCGGAAGAGGGGGCAGACCTACGAGCAGTACTTC
CASSRKRGQTYEQYF
>TRBV12-3/TRBV12-4|few|-|TRBJ1-1
TGTGCCAGCAGTTTAGCGCTAACCCGGGCTGAAGCTTTCTTT
CASSLALTRAEAFF
>TRBV20-1|-|TRBD1|TRBJ2-3
TGCAGTGCCGACAGGGACACAGATACGCAGTATTTT
CSADRDTDTQYF
>TRBV10-3|few|TRBD2|TRBJ2-1
TGTGCCATCCGGGCTAGCGGGGACAATGAGCAGTTCTTC
CAIRASGDNEQFF
>TRBV5-1|-|TRBD2|TRBJ2-1
TGCGCCAGCAGCTTGGAAAATCCGGGACTAGGTAATGAGCAGTTCTTC
CASSLENPGLGNEQFF
>TRBV20-1|-|TRBD2|TRBJ2-1
TGCAGTGCATGGACTAGCCCTGCCGACAATGAGCAGTTCTTC
CSAWTSPADNEQFF
>TRBV10-3|-|-|TRBJ1-1
TGTGCCATCAAGCGGGACGGAAAGAACACTGAAGCTTTCTTT
CAIKRDGKNTEAFF
>TRBV20-1|few|TRBD2|TRBJ2-6
TGCAGTGCTAGAGATCTCCGGGGGGGCTACGGGGCCAACGTCCTGACTTTC
CSARDLRGGYGANVLTF
>TRBV12-3/TRBV12-4|-|-|TRBJ2-3
TGTGCCAGCAGTTGGGGGGCCATCACAGATACGCAGTATTTT
CASSWGAITDTQYF
>TRBV20-1|-|-|TRBJ2-5
TGCAGTGCTAAAGGACTCCAAGAGACCCAGTACTTC
CSAKGLQETQYF
>TRBV4-3|-|-|TRBJ2-7
TGCGCCAGCAGCCACGTCGGGGCACGCTACGAGCAGTACTTC
CASSHVGARYEQYF
>TRBV12-3/TRBV12-4|-|-|TRBJ2-3
TGTGCCAGCAAGAACAGCGGCACAGATACGCAGTATTTT
CASKNSGTDTQYF
>TRBV7-2|-|TRBD2|TRBJ2-7
TGTGCCAGCAGCTCGAGGACTAGCGGGGCGGTCGAGCAGTACTTC
CASSSRTSGAVEQYF
>TRBV20-1|-|-|TRBJ2-7
TGCAGTGCTTCAATCCAGTCGGGGACAACCTACGAGCAGTACTTC
CSASIQSGTTYEQYF
>TRBV6-2/TRBV6-3|-|TRBD2|TRBJ2-1
TGTGCCAGCAGTTTGCGGACTAGCGGGGATTACAATGAGCAGTTCTTC
CASSLRTSGDYNEQFF
>TRBV27|-|-|TRBJ2-3
TGTGCCAGCAGTCCCCGGCCACCGAGGCCAGATACGCAGTATTTT
CASSPRPPRPDTQYF
>TRBV5-1|-|-|TRBJ2-7
TGCGCCAGCAGCTTGGGTACAGGAAGGGGGAACGAGCAGTACTTC
CASSLGTGRGNEQYF
>TRBV27|many|-|TRBJ2-3
TGTGCCAGCAGCCGGGGTGATACGCAGTATTTT
CASSRGDTQYF
>TRBV4-2|few|-|TRBJ2-3
TGTGCCAGCAGCCAAGAGACGCTGGGGCAGGATACGCAGTATTTT
CASSQETLGQDTQYF
>TRBV29-1|-|TRBD2|TRBJ2-5
TGCAGCGTTGTTTATCGACTAGCGGGGGTACAAGAGACCCAGTACTTC
CSVVYRLAGVQETQYF
>TRBV5-1|-|-|TRBJ2-5
TGCGCCAGCAGCCCAGAGGCAGGGGAGACCCAGTACTTC
CASSPEAGETQYF
>TRBV25-1|few|-|TRBJ2-2
TGTGCCACGCATTCAGTCACCGGGGAGCTGTTTTTT
CATHSVTGELFF
>TRBV6-5|-|-|TRBJ2-7
TGTGCCAGCAGTTACGGAGGGGCCTCCTACGAGCAGTACTTC
CASSYGGASYEQYF
>TRBV25-1|-|-|TRBJ2-5
TGTGCCAGCAGTGAAGAGAGACAGAGGGAGACCCAGTACTTC
CASSEERQRETQYF
>TRBV5-1|few|-|TRBJ1-2
TGCGCCAGCAGCTTGACGGTAGGAGGGCAAAGAAACTATGGCTACACCTTC
CASSLTVGGQRNYGYTF
>TRBV12-3/TRBV12-4|-|TRBD2|TRBJ2-1
TGTGCCAGCAGTTCCGGGTCGACTAGCGGGAGATCTGAGCAGTTCTTC
CASSSGSTSGRSEQFF